This TCR beta chain was observed in a study of B cell selection in AIRE deficiency. Points from the study as a whole: With only TCRbeta sequenced, around 40% of shared healthy Treg sequences overlapped Tconv. About 30.6% of healthy-donor shared Treg TCRbeta sequences appeared in patient Tconv cells. Shared Treg sequences were biased toward short CDR3s with few non-templated nucleotide insertions. Only 8.5% to 9.5% of approximately 3,700 shared Treg sequences were patient-specific; about 30% healthy-specific.

Using immunoSEQ multiplex PCR, the repertoire was profiled, and TCRdb retains in-frame clones only, with some absent. The sample contains roughly 24,000 clones, about nine tenths of which appear only once. In the case of this clone: Its antigen remains unidentified.

There are 17 residues in the CDR3. Trimming took 1 base from V and 6 from J, leaving 17 bases between them. The V gene's germline CDR1 is SGHDT and CDR2 YYEEEE. Sorted regulatory T cells were CD4-positive, CD25-high and CD127-low or negative. The V gene is TRBV5-6, the J gene TRBJ1-6; a possible D gene is TRBD1 (5 bases). The TCR was taken from a human donor in good health. Sequences were obtained from CD4+CD25+ Tregs sorted from PBMCs. CDR3 bases: TGTGCCAGCAGCTTGAGTTTTGGCCAGGGTGGTAATTCACCCCTCCACTTT. It is translated as CASSLSFGQGGNSPLHF.